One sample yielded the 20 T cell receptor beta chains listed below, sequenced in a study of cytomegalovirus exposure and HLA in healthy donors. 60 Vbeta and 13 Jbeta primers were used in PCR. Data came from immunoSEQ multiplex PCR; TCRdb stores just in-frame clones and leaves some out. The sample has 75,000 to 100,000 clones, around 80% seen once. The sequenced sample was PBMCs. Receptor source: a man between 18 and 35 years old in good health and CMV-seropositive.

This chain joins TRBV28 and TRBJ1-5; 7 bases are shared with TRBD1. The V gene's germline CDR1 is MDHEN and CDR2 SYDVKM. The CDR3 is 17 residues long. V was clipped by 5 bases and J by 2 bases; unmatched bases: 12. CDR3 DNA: TGTGCCAGCAGTCAGGACAGGCAGTGGGGTGGCAATCAGCCCCAGCATTTT. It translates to CASSQDRQWGGNQPQHF.

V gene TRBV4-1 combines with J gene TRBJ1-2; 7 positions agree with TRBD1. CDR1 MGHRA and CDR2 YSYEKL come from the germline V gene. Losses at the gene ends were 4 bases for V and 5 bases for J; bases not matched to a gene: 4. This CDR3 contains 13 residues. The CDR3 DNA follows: TGCGCCAGCAGCCCGATGACAGGGTATGGCTACACCTTC. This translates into CASSPMTGYGYTF.

The CDR3 DNA reads TGTGCCAGCAGCCAAAAGCTTTCTGGAAACACCATATATTTT. Its translation: CASSQKLSGNTIYF. The chain has TRBV6-1 and TRBJ1-3; D uncertain. V shed 6 bases and J shed 1 base, with 10 bases lying between them. This CDR3 is built from 14 residues. Germline CDR1 and CDR2: MNHNS and SASEGT.

The CDR3 nucleotides are TGTGCCTGGAGTGTTGGCAGGGGGTATGGCTACACCTTC. Translation: CAWSVGRGYGYTF. V is TRBV30 and J is TRBJ1-2; 7 positions match TRBD1. The CDR3 is 13 amino acids. Germline assignment: CDR1 GTSNPN and CDR2 SVGIG (reference sequence). V lost 0 bases, J lost 5 bases, and 3 bases stayed unmatched.

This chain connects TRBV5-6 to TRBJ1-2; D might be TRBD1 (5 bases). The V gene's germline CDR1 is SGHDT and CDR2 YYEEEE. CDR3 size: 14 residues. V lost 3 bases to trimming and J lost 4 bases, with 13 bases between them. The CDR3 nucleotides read TGTGCCAGCAGCTCGGGCCAGGGTACCTATGGCTACACCTTC. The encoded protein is CASSSGQGTYGYTF.

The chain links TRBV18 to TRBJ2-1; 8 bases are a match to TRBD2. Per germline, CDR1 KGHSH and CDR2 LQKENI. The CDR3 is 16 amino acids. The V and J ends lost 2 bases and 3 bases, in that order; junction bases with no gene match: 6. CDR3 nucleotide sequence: TGTGCCAGCTCACCATCAGAGCGGGGGATCTACAATGAGCAGTTCTTC. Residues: CASSPSERGIYNEQFF.

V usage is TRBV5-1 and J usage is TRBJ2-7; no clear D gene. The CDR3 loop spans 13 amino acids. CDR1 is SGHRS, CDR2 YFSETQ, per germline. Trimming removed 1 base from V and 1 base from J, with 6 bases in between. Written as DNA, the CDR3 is TGCGCCAGCAGCTTGCAGGATTCCTACGAGCAGTACTTC. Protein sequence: CASSLQDSYEQYF.

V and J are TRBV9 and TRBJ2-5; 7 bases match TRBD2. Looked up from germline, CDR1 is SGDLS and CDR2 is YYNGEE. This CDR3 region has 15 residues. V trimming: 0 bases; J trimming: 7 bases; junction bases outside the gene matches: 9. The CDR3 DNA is TGTGCCAGCAGCGTAGGTGCTAGCGGACCGGGGACCCAGTACTTC. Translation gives CASSVGASGPGTQYF.

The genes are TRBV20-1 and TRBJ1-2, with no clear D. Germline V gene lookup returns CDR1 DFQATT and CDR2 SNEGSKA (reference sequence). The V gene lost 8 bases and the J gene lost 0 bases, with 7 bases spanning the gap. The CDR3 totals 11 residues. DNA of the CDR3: TGCAGTACGGTCCCTAACTATGGCTACACCTTC. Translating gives CSTVPNYGYTF.

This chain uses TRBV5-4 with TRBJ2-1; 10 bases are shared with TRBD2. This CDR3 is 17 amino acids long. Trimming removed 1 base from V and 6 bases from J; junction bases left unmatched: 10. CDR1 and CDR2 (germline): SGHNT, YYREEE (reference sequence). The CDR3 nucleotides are TGTGCCAGCAGCTTGACGCCAGCGGGGGGGCCGGGCAATGAGCAGTTCTTC. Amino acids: CASSLTPAGGPGNEQFF. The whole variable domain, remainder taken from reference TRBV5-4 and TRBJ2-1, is ETGVTQSPTHLIKTRGQQVTLRCSSQSGHNTVSWYQQALGQGPQFIFQYYREEENGRGNFPPRFSGLQFPNYSSELNVNALELDDSALYLCASSLTPAGGPGNEQFFGPGTRLTVL.

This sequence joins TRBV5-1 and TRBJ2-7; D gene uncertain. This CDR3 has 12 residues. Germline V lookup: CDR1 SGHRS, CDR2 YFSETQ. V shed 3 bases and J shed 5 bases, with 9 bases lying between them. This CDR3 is CASSWVGHEQYF. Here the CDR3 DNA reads TGCGCCAGCAGCTGGGTGGGCCACGAGCAGTACTTC.

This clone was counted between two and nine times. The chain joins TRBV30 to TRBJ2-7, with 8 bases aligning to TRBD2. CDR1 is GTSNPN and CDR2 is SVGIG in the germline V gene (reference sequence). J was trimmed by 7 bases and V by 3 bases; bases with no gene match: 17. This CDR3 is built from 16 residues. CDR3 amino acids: CAWSVPQIGGAGEQYF. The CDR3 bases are TGTGCCTGGAGCGTTCCCCAAATCGGGGGGGCGGGGGAGCAGTACTTC.

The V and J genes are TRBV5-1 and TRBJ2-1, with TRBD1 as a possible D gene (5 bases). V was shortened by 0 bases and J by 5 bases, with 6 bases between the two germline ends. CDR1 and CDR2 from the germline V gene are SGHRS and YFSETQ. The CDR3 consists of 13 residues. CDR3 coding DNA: TGCGCCAGCAGCTTGGAGACAGACAATGAGCAGTTCTTC. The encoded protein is CASSLETDNEQFF.

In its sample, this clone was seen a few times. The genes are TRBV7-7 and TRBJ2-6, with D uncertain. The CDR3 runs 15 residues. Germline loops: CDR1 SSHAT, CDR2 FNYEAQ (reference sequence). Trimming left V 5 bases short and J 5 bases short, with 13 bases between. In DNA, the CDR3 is TGTGCCAGCAGCCCCACACCGTCGAGGGCCAACGTCCTGACTTTC. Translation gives CASSPTPSRANVLTF.

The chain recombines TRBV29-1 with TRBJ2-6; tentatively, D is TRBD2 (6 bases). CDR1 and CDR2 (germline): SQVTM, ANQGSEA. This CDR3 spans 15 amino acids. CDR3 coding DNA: TGCAGTGCCCGTGGAGGGCGGCCTGGGGCCAACGTCCTGACTTTC. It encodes CSARGGRPGANVLTF. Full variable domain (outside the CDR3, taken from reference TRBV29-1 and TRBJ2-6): SAVISQKPSRDICQRGTSLTIQCQVDSQVTMMFWYRQQPGQSLTLIATANQGSEATYESGFVIDKFPISRPNLTFSTLTVSNMSPEDSSIYLCSARGGRPGANVLTFGAGSRLTVL.

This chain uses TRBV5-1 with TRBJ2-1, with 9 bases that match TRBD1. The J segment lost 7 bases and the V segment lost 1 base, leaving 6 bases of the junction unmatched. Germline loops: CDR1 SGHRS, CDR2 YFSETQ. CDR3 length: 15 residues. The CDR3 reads CASSLKGQGGNEQFF. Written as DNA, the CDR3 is TGCGCCAGCAGCTTGAAGGGACAGGGCGGGAATGAGCAGTTCTTC.

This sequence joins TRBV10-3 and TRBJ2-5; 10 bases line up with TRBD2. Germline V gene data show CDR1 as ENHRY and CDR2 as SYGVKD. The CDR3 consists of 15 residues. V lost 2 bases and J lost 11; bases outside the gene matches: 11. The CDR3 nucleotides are TGTGCCATCAGTGAGCCCACTAGCGGGGTCTTGGAGCAGTACTTC. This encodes CAISEPTSGVLEQYF.

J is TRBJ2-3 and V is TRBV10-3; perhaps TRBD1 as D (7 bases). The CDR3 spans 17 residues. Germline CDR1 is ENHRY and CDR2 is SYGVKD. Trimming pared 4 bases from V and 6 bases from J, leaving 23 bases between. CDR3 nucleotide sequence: TGTGCCATCAGTGGTATGCTGGGGGGACAGTCCGGGGATACGCAGTATTTT. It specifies CAISGMLGGQSGDTQYF.

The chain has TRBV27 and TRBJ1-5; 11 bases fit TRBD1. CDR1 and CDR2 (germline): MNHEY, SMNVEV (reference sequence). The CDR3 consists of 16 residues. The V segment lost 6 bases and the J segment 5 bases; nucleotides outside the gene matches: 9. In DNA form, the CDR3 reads TGTGCCAGCAGAAATCCGGGGACAGGGGGTGATCAGCCCCAGCATTTT. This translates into CASRNPGTGGDQPQHF.

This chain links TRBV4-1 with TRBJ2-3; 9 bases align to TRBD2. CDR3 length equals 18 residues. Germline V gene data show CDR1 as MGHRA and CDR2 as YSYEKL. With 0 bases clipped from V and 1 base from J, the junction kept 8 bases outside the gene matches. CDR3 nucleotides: TGCGCCAGCAGCCAAGATTCCCCGGGACTAGCAGGCACAGATACGCAGTATTTT. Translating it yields CASSQDSPGLAGTDTQYF.